The clone carrying this T cell receptor beta chain showed up many times. The data originate from a study of identical twins. One entry per CDR3 protein, called by TCRdb with MiXCR from the 5' RACE reads. Found here are 350,000 to 500,000 distinct CDR3 sequences, approximately 17% of them singletons; the top ten hold more than 10%. The CDR3 loop spans 14 amino acids. Between the trimmed V and J ends, which lost 5 bases and 5 bases, there was a span of 14 bases. Germline assignment: CDR1 SGHRS and CDR2 YFSETQ. The V and J genes are TRBV5-1 and TRBJ1-5, with D possibly matching TRBD1 (6 bases). This receptor was identified in a man aged 50 to 60 in good health. Sequencing was performed on naive T cells sorted from blood. The CDR3 nucleotides are TGCGCCAGCAGGAAGGGGGACGGTGATCAGCCCCAGCATTTT. It is translated as CASRKGDGDQPQHF.